These 2 T cell receptor beta chains were all obtained from the same sample, sequenced in a study of technical replicates of blood from a handful of donors. Some clones are missing from TCRdb's copy, which holds only in-frame ones; the method was immunoSEQ multiplex PCR. The sample has 60,000 to 85,000 clones, roughly 94% seen once; the top ten hold around 0.37%. Material: T cells isolated from PBMCs. All receptors derive from a human donor in good health.

The V and J genes are TRBV28 and TRBJ2-7; TRBD2 aligns across 7 bases. The CDR3 runs 14 residues. J was trimmed by 4 bases and V by 6 bases; bases with no gene match: 9. In germline, CDR1 is MDHEN, CDR2 SYDVKM. CDR3 nucleotides: TGTGCCAGCAGAACCAGCGGGGAGTGGTACGAGCAGTACTTC. It encodes CASRTSGEWYEQYF.

This clone was seen a handful of times. The chain has TRBV13 and TRBJ1-1; 8 nucleotides agree with TRBD1. The CDR3 loop spans 16 amino acids. Per germline, CDR1 PRHDT and CDR2 FYEKMQ (reference sequence). After removal of 2 bases from V and 2 bases from J, the junction contained 7 bases not matched to a gene. CDR3: CASSLFRTGTNTEAFF. CDR3 nucleotides: TGTGCCAGCAGCTTATTTAGGACAGGGACCAACACTGAAGCTTTCTTT. The variable domain in full, with the rest retrieved from reference TRBV13 and TRBJ1-1, is AAGVIQSPRHLIKEKRETATLKCYPIPRHDTVYWYQQGPGQDPQFLISFYEKMQSDKGSIPDRFSAQQFSDYHSELNMSSLELGDSALYFCASSLFRTGTNTEAFFGQGTRLTVV.